The rows below give T cell receptor beta chains drawn from one sample of a study of blood T cell repertoires in COVID-19. The method was immunoSEQ multiplex PCR; TCRdb's version includes in-frame clones alone and lacks a portion of them. This sample has just under 350,000 clones, with around 86% found just once. The sample comprised peripheral blood. The receptors were sampled from a woman aged 50 to 60 with COVID-19, enrolled during active disease. CDR3s leave out the opening cysteine and the closing phenylalanine or tryptophan. Size is omitted from some rows. Given values are once, few, many or a class for expanded clones.

TRBV6-2/TRBV6-3	TRBJ2-1	few	16	ASSYKGTGGSLYNEQF
TRBV6-6	TRBJ1-2	-	12	ASSYAQAQYGYT
TRBV2	TRBJ2-1	once	12	ASSGGQGRNEQF
TRBV19	TRBJ1-4	-	14	ASRPGIQGAYEKLF
TRBV19	TRBJ1-1	-	12	ASSIYRVNTEAF
TRBV3-1/TRBV3-2	TRBJ2-3	-	13	ASRGTSGSGDTQY
TRBV6-5	TRBJ2-3	-	11	ASNLGAPDTQY
TRBV12-5	TRBJ1-1	few	11	ASGIAMNTEAF
TRBV7-3	TRBJ2-5	once	14	ASSFTGQGNWETQY
TRBV5-4	TRBJ2-3	-	13	ASSPGTSRTDTQY
TRBV11-2	TRBJ1-1	-	11	ASSQDRNTEAF
TRBV5-4	TRBJ2-5	-	11	ASSDRGLETQY
TRBV20-1	TRBJ2-7	-	14	SASPSTSGREWEQY
TRBV30	TRBJ2-7	-	11	AWSWRQGYEQY
TRBV25-1	TRBJ1-4	-	13	ASSDGRPTNEKLF
TRBV6-5	TRBJ1-4	-	10	ASSYSREKLF
TRBV20-1	TRBJ2-5	-	9	SPLAGETQY
TRBV10-3	TRBJ1-2	-	12	ATATGLANYGYT
TRBV5-6	TRBJ1-3	-	10	ASSLVANTIY
TRBV3-1/TRBV3-2	TRBJ2-1	once	10	ASSQDVAGQF
TRBV4-1	TRBJ2-3	-	10	ASSQDIDTQY
TRBV7-6	TRBJ1-1	-	16	ASSQRGQRNSSDTEAF
TRBV9	TRBJ1-4	-	16	ASSPRPPGFAFNEKLF
TRBV7-2	TRBJ2-7	few	12	ASSNRGIPYEQY
TRBV15	TRBJ2-7	-	13	ATSRGGQEAREQY
TRBV2	TRBJ2-5	-	9	ASSPQETQY
TRBV30	TRBJ1-3	-	14	AWSVGTGSAGNTIY
TRBV2	TRBJ2-7	-	14	ASRDRGVPGTYEQY
TRBV5-4	TRBJ2-1	-	15	ASSSRSVGGLGNEQF
TRBV18	TRBJ2-1	few	13	ASSPMPGQSSEQF
TRBV29-1	TRBJ2-2	-	11	SVARANTGELF